This T cell receptor beta chain originates from a study of T cell responses to AZD1222 COVID-19 vaccine. The table came from immunoSEQ multiplex PCR; TCRdb's copy has only in-frame clones and leaves some out. This table holds tens of thousands of clones, around nine tenths found once. CDR1 is DFQATT and CDR2 is SNEGSKA in the germline V gene (reference sequence). The CDR3 runs 11 residues. V was shortened by 3 bases and J by 5 bases, with 6 bases between the two germline ends. The source is an adult who received the AZD1222 COVID-19 vaccine. The V call is TRBV20-1, the J call TRBJ2-3, with no clear D. This specimen was peripheral blood, taken 28 days after the second AZD1222 dose. CDR3 sequence: CSARVGDTQYF. CDR3 nucleotides: TGCAGTGCTAGGGTGGGAGATACGCAGTATTTT.